Reported below is one TCR beta chain. This sample is part of a study of blood T cells in healthy people across ages. Trimming took 0 bases from V and 8 from J, leaving 9 bases between them. There are 13 residues in the CDR3. Per the germline V gene, CDR1 is SGHDN and CDR2 is FVKESK. Alongside a J-beta primer mix, a sample-barcoded 5' primer served in a second PCR lasting about 7 to 11 cycles. TCRdb re-called the 5' RACE reads through MiXCR, storing one row per CDR3 protein. The repertoire holds fewer than 800,000 distinct CDR3 sequences, over 45% seen once, with around a third in the top ten. This TCR came from an older woman in good health. The chain uses TRBV14 and TRBJ2-3; tentatively, D is TRBD2 (6 bases). Input material: blood. The CDR3 region has the DNA TGTGCCAGCAGCCAAGATTACGGGAGTACGCAGTATTTT. As protein: CASSQDYGSTQYF.